This T cell receptor beta chain was identified during a study of T cells in Graves' hyperthyroidism and ophthalmopathy (dated by TCRdb to about 2019). The study in broad terms: Peripheral blood was sampled at the time of initial diagnosis, prior to any treatment. To identify distinguishing TCR V-J signatures, a discovery cohort of 95 to 100 patients was used, comprising 40 to 45 with Graves' ophthalmopathy and 55 to 65 with stable Graves' hyperthyroidism. Prospective prediction of ophthalmopathy was tested in an independent validation cohort consisting of roughly 19 hyperthyroidism patients and more than 15 patients who later progressed to ophthalmopathy. The roughly 91 discovery patients were randomly divided into training and test sets at a 7:3 ratio. In addition, the study compared T-cell repertoires in thyroid tissue and in blood from a handful of Graves' hyperthyroidism patients. After blood sampling, hyperthyroidism patients were treated with methimazole at a starting dose of 30 mg daily, and ophthalmopathy patients were treated with high-dose intravenous methylprednisolone. TCR Vbeta CDR3 sequencing of some 140 peripheral blood samples (over 40 ophthalmopathy, 75 or so hyperthyroidism and some 17 progressor patients) is reported in the paper.

Beyond this particular receptor, the publication reports: Most expanded thyroid clonotypes (frequency above 0.001) were also detected in blood, a finding suggesting that blood repertoires may reflect thyroid immune responses. During validation, the model predicted progression to ophthalmopathy a median of around 7 months ahead of onset, with 70.59% sensitivity and 72.22% specificity. Sample size was not statistically predetermined, and investigators were not blinded to group allocation. In cross-validation, a model built on a 13 V-J signature told ophthalmopathy apart from stable hyperthyroidism with over 85% sensitivity and 81% to 82% specificity, and in testing the same model reached 80%/75%.

This clonotype was observed at least ten times. This receptor's antigen is unknown. One base away there is no much larger clone; base qualities are not given. The germline V gene (reference sequence) gives CDR1 as DFQATT and CDR2 as SNEGSKA. Including cysteine and phenylalanine, the CDR3 has 14 amino acids. The read is trimmed to its CDR3 DNA, 42 bases read in frame from base 1. Trimming leaves V shorter by 7 bases and J shorter by 0 bases, with the junction holding 5 bases beyond the gene matches. A patient counted as having stable Graves' hyperthyroidism if no progression to ophthalmopathy occurred over 18 months of follow-up. Hyperthyroidism patients were newly diagnosed, with disease duration under 2 months, and aged 18 to 65 years. Any patient with an uncontrolled infection, another autoimmune disease, pregnancy or lactation was excluded. Clinical symptoms, serum thyroxine and TRAb, thyroid ultrasound, and orbital computed tomography formed the basis for the diagnoses. Ficoll-Paque density gradient centrifugation was used to isolate PBMCs from approximately 10 ml of fresh peripheral blood. Total RNA was extracted with Trizol reagent, and quality was checked on an Agilent 2100 Bioanalyzer.

The TCR beta CDR3 regions were amplified from RNA transcripts. A first-round RT-PCR of the TCR CDR3 used the HTBI primer set with the Qiagen OneStep RT-PCR kit. A second multiplex PCR round built the libraries, followed by size selection and purification. Sequencing of the libraries was done on an Illumina HiSeq2000 using paired-end 100 bp reads. The authors processed their data as follows. SOAPnuke was used to process the raw data, throwing out any read that contained adapters or uncalled bases, had a mean Phred below 15, or lacked an exact constant-primer or identifier match. High-quality paired reads were merged with COPE v1.2.5, and unique nucleotide sequences were defined as clonotypes. MiTCR v1.1 was used to align clonotypes to the IMGT TRBV, TRBD and TRBJ reference segments. Analysis was restricted to V-J combinations with a frequency above 0.0001, which covered about 99% of repertoires. The TCS score was defined as F50 (clonal expansion) divided by E x V (chaos), with BLOSUM62-based TCRdist calculated between CDR3 peptides within each V-J. Welch's t-statistics and random forest reduced 500 to 650 V-J features to under 15, which were used in a naive Bayes classifier (R e1071). Using fastp at Q25 and MiXCR, TCRdb reprocessed the public reads and kept productive beta chains. Rows merge per CDR3 protein into single entries with the most common DNA and genes. TCRdb, not the original authors, processed these V and J calls. The sample records about 210,000 distinct CDR3 sequences, roughly 17% of which are singletons. The ten biggest clones cover roughly 50% of the sample.

This receptor was taken from a man aged 50 or older with Graves' hyperthyroidism. The sequencing sample was made of blood. The sequence joins TRBV20-1 to TRBJ1-5; 8 central bases correspond to TRBD1. The nucleotide sequence reads TGCAGTGGACATGACAGGGGTAGCAATCAGCCCCAGCATTTT. It is translated as CSGHDRGSNQPQHF.